This T cell receptor beta chain emerged from a study of graft-versus-host responses after intestinal transplantation. Study-level findings and limits: Within the allografts of patients who had graft-donor T cell macrochimerism, graft-versus-host to host-versus-graft clonal ratios were high.

The data were produced by immunoSEQ multiplex PCR, yet TCRdb's version contains in-frame clones alone and is incomplete. The repertoire holds fewer than 65,000 clones, with 70% to 90% as singletons. Comment on this clone: Its antigen is currently unknown.

This receptor was obtained from a human donor who was the organ donor for an intestinal transplant. Sample: unstimulated CD4+ T cells sorted from spleen or lymph node cells, taken before transplant.

CDR3 loop: CASTRGGETVGYTF. CDR3 DNA sequence: TGTGCCAGTACCAGGGGAGGGGAGACGGTCGGCTACACCTTC. The chain links TRBV28 to TRBJ1-2, with D possibly matching TRBD1 (6 bases). V was pared by 9 bases and J by 8 bases, with 22 bases between. Germline assignment: CDR1 MDHEN and CDR2 SYDVKM. The CDR3 is 14 residues long.